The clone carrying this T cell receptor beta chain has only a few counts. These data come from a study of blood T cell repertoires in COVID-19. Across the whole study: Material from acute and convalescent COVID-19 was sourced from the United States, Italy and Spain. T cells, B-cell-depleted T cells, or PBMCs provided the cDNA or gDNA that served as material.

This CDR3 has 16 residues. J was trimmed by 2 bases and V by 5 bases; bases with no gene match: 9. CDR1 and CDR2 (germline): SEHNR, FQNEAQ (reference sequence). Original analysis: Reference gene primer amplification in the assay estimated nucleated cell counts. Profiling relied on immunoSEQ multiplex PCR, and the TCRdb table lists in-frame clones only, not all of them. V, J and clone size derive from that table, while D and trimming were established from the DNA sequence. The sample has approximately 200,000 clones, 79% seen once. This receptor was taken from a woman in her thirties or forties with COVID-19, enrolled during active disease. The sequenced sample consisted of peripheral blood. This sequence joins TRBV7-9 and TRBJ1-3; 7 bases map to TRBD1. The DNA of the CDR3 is TGTGCCAGCAGCGCTATGGCCGGGACAGCTGGAAACACCATATATTTT. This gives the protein CASSAMAGTAGNTIYF. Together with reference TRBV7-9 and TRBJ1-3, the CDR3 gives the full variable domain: DTGVSQNPRHKITKRGQNVTFRCDPISEHNRLYWYRQTLGQGPEFLTYFQNEAQLEKSRLLSDRFSAERPKGSFSTLEIQRTEQGDSAMYLCASSAMAGTAGNTIYFGEGSWLTVV.